The 22 T cell receptor beta chains below come from one sample, sequenced in a study of cytomegalovirus exposure and HLA in healthy donors listed by TCRdb under 2017. The library relied on the immunoSEQ multiplex PCR assay. TCRdb took over this immuneACCESS table, retaining in-frame rearrangements with V and J assigned. Such tables are incomplete; in checked studies, under half of the missing clones stem from an unresolved V gene, and the remainder is unexplained. For this sample the table gives around 250,000 clones, of which about 92% were detected only once. The top ten clones comprise 2.5% to 3.5% of the sample. The specimen was PBMCs. The receptor source for this set is a woman aged 25-40 years in good health and CMV-seronegative.

This chain connects TRBV7-3 to TRBJ2-1; the D gene is possibly TRBD2 (6 bases). Trimming took off 3 bases at V and 7 bases at J, with 10 bases between the two ends. The CDR3 extends over 13 amino acids. From germline, CDR1 is SGHTA and CDR2 FQGTGA. CDR3 residues: CASSFGGMNEQFF. The CDR3 DNA follows: TGTGCCAGCAGCTTCGGGGGTATGAATGAGCAGTTCTTC.

This chain links TRBV6-1 with TRBJ1-5; D not resolved. The germline V gene encodes CDR1 MNHNS and CDR2 SASEGT. There are 13 residues in the CDR3. The V end lost 6 bases, the J end lost 5 bases, and 11 bases lay between the germline ends. CDR3 nucleotide sequence: TGTGCCAGCAGGACGTGGGATCATCAGCCCCAGCATTTT. As protein: CASRTWDHQPQHF.

V gene TRBV11-2 combines with J gene TRBJ2-7, with D maybe TRBD1 (6 bases). CDR3 length: 14 amino acids. V shed 3 bases and J shed 1 base, with 10 bases lying between them. Germline-derived CDR1 and CDR2 are SGHAT and FQNNGV. This CDR3 is CASSFGTPSYEQYF. The CDR3 bases are TGTGCCAGCAGCTTCGGGACACCTTCCTACGAGCAGTACTTC.

The J gene is TRBJ2-5, the V gene TRBV27; 11 positions match TRBD2. CDR1 is MNHEY, CDR2 SMNVEV, per germline (reference sequence). Trimming took 8 bases from V and 5 from J; bases not matched to a gene: 13. The CDR3 length is 16 residues. The CDR3 region has the DNA TGTGCCAGCCGGACTAGCGGGCTCGCCTGGGGGGAGACCCAGTACTTC. This encodes CASRTSGLAWGETQYF.

V and J are TRBV9 and TRBJ2-1; 11 bases agree with TRBD2. The CDR3 contains 20 residues. The trim removed 6 bases at V and 1 base at J, leaving 18 bases unmatched. Germline assignment: CDR1 SGDLS and CDR2 YYNGEE. The CDR3, as DNA: TGTGCCAGCACCCCCACACCAGGAGCTAGCGGGAGGTTGTCCTACAATGAGCAGTTCTTC. As protein: CASTPTPGASGRLSYNEQFF.

This chain connects TRBV14 to TRBJ2-7; TRBD1 matches at 9 bases. The V gene's germline CDR1 is SGHDN and CDR2 FVKESK. Unmatched junction bases numbered 3, after V lost 5 bases and J lost 1 base. CDR3 length: 14 residues. The CDR3 DNA sequence: TGTGCCAGCAGCGCCGGGACAGGGTCCTACGAGCAGTACTTC. Amino acid sequence: CASSAGTGSYEQYF.

J is TRBJ2-7 and V is TRBV2; D may be TRBD1 (6 bases). V was pared by 7 bases and J by 0 bases, with 10 bases between. CDR3 length equals 13 residues. Germline CDR1 reads SNHLY; CDR2 reads FYNNEI. CDR3 loop: CASNRVISYEQYF. CDR3 DNA sequence: TGTGCCAGCAACAGGGTCATCTCCTACGAGCAGTACTTC.

The chain combines TRBV5-4 with TRBJ1-2; D may be TRBD1 (5 bases). The germline gives CDR1 SGHNT, CDR2 YYREEE (reference sequence). The CDR3 is made up of 17 amino acids. The V end lost 0 bases, the J end lost 0 bases, and 15 bases lay between the germline ends. The CDR3 sequence: CASSLGPGTWANYGYTF. The CDR3 nucleotides are TGTGCCAGCAGCTTGGGCCCAGGGACTTGGGCTAACTATGGCTACACCTTC.

As to this clone: Other DNA sequences in the sample encode the same CDR3. The rearrangement joins TRBV27 to TRBJ2-7; D is possibly TRBD1 or TRBD2 (5 bases each). V was clipped by 3 bases and J by 3 bases, with 9 bases between them. The germline V gene encodes CDR1 MNHEY and CDR2 SMNVEV (reference sequence). The CDR3 runs to 13 residues. In DNA form, the CDR3 reads TGTGCCAGCAGTTTCGGGGCTAGCTACGAGCAGTACTTC. This translates into CASSFGASYEQYF.

This chain connects TRBV2 to TRBJ2-7, with 12 bases identical to TRBD2. The trim removed 6 bases at V and 1 base at J, leaving 1 base unmatched. The germline V gene has CDR1 SNHLY and CDR2 FYNNEI. The CDR3 is 14 residues long. The CDR3 loop is CASRTSGGSYEQYF. The CDR3 nucleotides are TGTGCCAGCAGGACTAGCGGGGGATCCTACGAGCAGTACTTC. Full variable domain (remainder filled in from reference TRBV2 and TRBJ2-7): EPEVTQTPSHQVTQMGQEVILRCVPISNHLYFYWYRQILGQKVEFLVSFYNNEISEKSEIFDDQFSVERPDGSNFTLKIRSTKLEDSAMYFCASRTSGGSYEQYFGPGTRLTVT.

The chain links TRBV7-9 to TRBJ2-4, with unresolved D. V lost 3 bases to trimming and J lost 7 bases, with 7 bases between them. Looked up from germline, CDR1 is SEHNR and CDR2 is FQNEAQ (reference sequence). CDR3 length: 12 residues. The CDR3, as DNA: TGTGCCAGCAGCTTCTGGTCCAACATTCAGTACTTC. Amino acids: CASSFWSNIQYF.

The chain is built from TRBV29-1 and TRBJ2-3, with 13 nucleotides matching TRBD2. Germline V gene data show CDR1 as SQVTM and CDR2 as ANQGSEA. The CDR3 sequence is 14 residues long. With 6 bases clipped from V and 2 bases from J, the junction kept 2 bases outside the gene matches. In nucleotides, the CDR3 is TGCAGCGTAGGACTAGCGGGGGTCACAGATACGCAGTATTTT. Residues: CSVGLAGVTDTQYF.

The chain links TRBV27 to TRBJ2-1; 8 positions match TRBD2. CDR3 length: 11 residues. With 8 bases clipped from V and 11 bases from J, the junction kept 5 bases outside the gene matches. The germline CDR1 and CDR2 sequences are MNHEY and SMNVEV (reference sequence). The chain's CDR3 is CASRGGPQQFF. The DNA for the CDR3 is TGTGCCAGCCGGGGGGGGCCACAGCAGTTCTTC.

This clone showed up just a few times. The chain employs TRBV25-1 and TRBJ2-5; maybe TRBD1 (7 bases). The CDR3 extends over 11 amino acids. Germline values: CDR1 MGHDK, CDR2 SYGVNS. The V end lost 8 bases, the J end lost 9 bases, and 13 bases lay between the germline ends. The DNA for the CDR3 is TGTGCCAGCCAGGGGGGTATGCCCCAGTACTTC. This codes for CASQGGMPQYF. The full variable domain, its missing parts supplied by reference TRBV25-1 and TRBJ2-5, is EADIYQTPRYLVIGTGKKITLECSQTMGHDKMYWYQQDPGMELHLIHYSYGVNSTEKGDLSSESTVSRIRTEHFPLTLESARPSHTSQYLCASQGGMPQYFGPGTRLLVL.

This chain links TRBV4-1 with TRBJ1-1; tentative D call: TRBD1 (6 bases). V gave up 0 bases and J gave up 3 bases, with 11 bases separating them. The CDR3 runs to 15 residues. Germline CDR1 is MGHRA and CDR2 is YSYEKL. CDR3 sequence reads: CASSQDLYRDTEAFF. Written as DNA, the CDR3 is TGCGCCAGCAGCCAAGATCTCTACAGGGACACTGAAGCTTTCTTT.

The sample holds one count of this clone. This chain uses TRBV7-9 with TRBJ2-3; D is unclear. The length of the CDR3 is 15 residues. The germline V and J ends were trimmed by 0 bases and 2 bases, with 9 bases remaining between them. The germline V gene has CDR1 SEHNR and CDR2 FQNEAQ (reference sequence). The chain's CDR3 is CASSLASLDTDTQYF. The DNA for the CDR3 is TGTGCCAGCAGCTTAGCGTCCCTAGACACAGATACGCAGTATTTT.

This clone occurred once. V is TRBV27 and J is TRBJ2-4; D uncertain. The CDR3 has 14 residues. Germline V gene data show CDR1 as MNHEY and CDR2 as SMNVEV (reference sequence). V dropped 4 bases and J dropped 15 bases, with 22 bases sitting between them. CDR3 amino acids: CASSSLGTAGLRYF. CDR3 sequence (DNA): TGTGCCAGCAGTTCGTTGGGTACCGCTGGCCTTCGGTACTTC.

Only a few counts were recorded for this clone. J is TRBJ2-7 and V is TRBV19, with TRBD2 matching 8 bases. V gave up 3 bases and J gave up 4 bases; unmatched junction bases: 2. The CDR3 sequence is 13 residues long. The V gene's germline CDR1 is LNHDA and CDR2 SQIVND (reference sequence). CDR3 sequence: CASSIREGYEQYF. CDR3 nucleotide sequence: TGTGCCAGTAGTATCCGGGAGGGGTACGAGCAGTACTTC. The whole variable domain, filled in from reference TRBV19 and TRBJ2-7, reads DGGITQSPKYLFRKEGQNVTLSCEQNLNHDAMYWYRQDPGQGLRLIYYSQIVNDFQKGDIAEGYSVSREKKESFPLTVTSAQKNPTAFYLCASSIREGYEQYFGPGTRLTVT.

CDR3 nucleotides: TGTGCCAGCAACCTAAGGGTGGCGGGCTCCTACAATGAGCAGTTCTTC. It codes for CASNLRVAGSYNEQFF. J is TRBJ2-1 and V is TRBV28; perhaps TRBD2 as D (5 bases). Germline CDR1 and CDR2: MDHEN and SYDVKM. Trimming removed 7 bases from V and 0 bases from J, with 16 bases in between. CDR3 length: 16 residues.

This chain uses TRBV29-1 with TRBJ2-1; D might be TRBD2 (6 bases). The CDR3 has 14 amino acids. CDR1 is SQVTM and CDR2 is ANQGSEA in the germline V gene. The ends were cut back, 4 bases at V and 2 bases at J, with 12 bases in the middle. This chain's CDR3 is CSVGGGSAYNEQFF. As DNA, the CDR3 is TGCAGCGTTGGTGGGGGGTCGGCCTACAATGAGCAGTTCTTC.

This chain connects TRBV9 to TRBJ2-7; 8 bases agree with TRBD2. Per the germline V gene, CDR1 is SGDLS and CDR2 is YYNGEE. V was pared by 2 bases and J by 1 base, with 5 bases of the junction left unmatched. The CDR3 extends over 15 amino acids. The CDR3 is CASSVGGGKSYEQYF. CDR3 nucleotide sequence: TGTGCCAGCAGCGTCGGGGGGGGCAAATCCTACGAGCAGTACTTC. The variable domain in full, with the rest retrieved from reference TRBV9 and TRBJ2-7, is DSGVTQTPKHLITATGQRVTLRCSPRSGDLSVYWYQQSLDQGLQFLIQYYNGEERAKGNILERFSAQQFPDLHSELNLSSLELGDSALYFCASSVGGGKSYEQYFGPGTRLTVT.

This chain links TRBV29-1 with TRBJ2-7, with 8 bases aligning to TRBD1. Germline CDR1 SQVTM, CDR2 ANQGSEA. The V segment lost 0 bases and the J segment 3 bases; nucleotides outside the gene matches: 7. The CDR3 runs 15 residues. The CDR3 region is CSVEDIDRGFYEQYF. The CDR3, as DNA: TGCAGCGTTGAAGATATTGACAGGGGATTCTACGAGCAGTACTTC.